The clone carrying this TCR beta chain was recorded at least ten times. Its antigen is still unknown. Germline CDR1 SGHTA, CDR2 FQGNSA. The CDR3 totals 14 residues. Between the trimmed V and J ends, which lost 4 bases and 4 bases, there was a span of 13 bases. The record originates from a study of regulatory T cells in long-lasting Graves disease. Study overall: Graves' patients with a new diagnosis had received antithyroid drugs under 3 months. Study-level results: Preferential use of TRBV28, TRBJ1-2 and TRBJ2-5 was seen in persistent disease. Samples came from peripheral blood alone, without thyroid tissue.

Regarding time point: newly diagnosed GD, antithyroid drugs for less than 3 months. Scientists built the TCR library using RNA that was extracted from PBMCs. All patients originated from an endocrinology department located in Xi'an, China. Both iRepertoire HTBI primers and Arm-PCR of CDR3 regions were used to build the TCR beta libraries. TCRdb called the multiplex PCR reads again in MiXCR, with one record for every CDR3 protein. The sample lists 300,000 to 400,000 distinct CDR3 sequences, 16% occurring once. These same data were also listed under a study on T cells in Graves' hyperthyroidism and ophthalmopathy.

This TCR was sampled from a man aged 40-49 years with Graves disease. The sequencing used peripheral blood mononuclear cells (PBMCs), collected at new diagnosis, from a patient treated with antithyroid drugs. The V call is TRBV7-2, the J call TRBJ2-5, with TRBD2 as a possible D gene (7 bases). Here the CDR3 reads CASSWQRGGETQYF. Written as DNA, the CDR3 is TGTGCCAGCAGCTGGCAAAGGGGGGGAGAGACCCAGTACTTC.